This entry is about one T cell receptor beta chain. Its antigen remains undetermined. No base-level quality is on record; no much larger clone is a single base apart. These data belong to a study of shared clonotypes between healthy human individuals (dated by TCRdb to about 2020). Some background on the complete study: Three men and a couple of women, aged 18 to 49 years, made up the cohort. For each donor, three plates each were used for CD4 naive and CD4 memory, two plates were used for CD8 naive, and one plate was used for CD8 memory. Blood TCR repertoires of five healthy adults were deeply sequenced to estimate repertoire size and the extent of clonotype sharing between individuals. To increase sequencing depth and limit assay-specific biases, different laboratories used diverse techniques to prepare libraries and sequence TCR repertoires. Each donor's leukapheresis produced roughly between roughly 0.9 and 9 billion PBMCs.

General findings and caveats noted by the study authors: Only blood was sampled, and tissue TCR repertoires likely differ from those in blood. Clonotypes shared by all four sorted-subset donors showed higher generation probabilities than non-shared clonotypes. Estimated clonotype richness was generally larger for naive than for memory subsets. The small number of donors limited the genetic and exposure-history diversity represented. Even with the large sequencing depth, rarefaction of the sorted-subset datasets indicated that sequencing was incomplete. Approximately 5% of naive CD4, approximately 3.7% of naive CD8, roughly 2.4% of memory CD4, and around 0.4% of memory CD8 clonotypes were shared across several donors. Based on pairwise subsampling, the degree of clonotype sharing among donors was expected to be affected by sequencing depth.

Its CDR3 holds 13 amino acids, cysteine through phenylalanine. The entry retains the CDR3 DNA only, 39 bases that are in frame from base 1. V and J lose 0 bases and 8 bases, and a span of 10 bases separates them. As encoded in the germline V gene (reference sequence), CDR1 is LNHNV while CDR2 is YYDKDF. TCR CDR3 regions were amplified from genomic DNA by multiplex PCR using the deep immunoSEQ assay. Genomic DNA extracted from each cell subset was distributed evenly over all wells of several immunoSEQ 96-well plates, and each plate served as one replicate. For sorted subsets, each replicate PCR was loaded with roughly 190 ng genomic DNA, equivalent to 30,000 to 35,000 T cell genomes. Purified libraries were quantified with a Qubit 3.0 fluorometer, sized on a Bioanalyzer 2100, and re-quantified with the KAPA Library Quantification kit. Every immunoSEQ 96-well plate was sequenced on a separate single-read 150-cycle Illumina NextSeq 550 flow cell. The original pipeline was this. Because only junctional sequences without quality scores were contained in the immunoSEQ output, filtering matching that applied to full-length reads could not be performed. To assign V/J genes and CDR3, sequences were annotated against IMGT germline references using PyIR, a Python wrapper for IgBLAST v1.9. Reads with weak V/J assignments (E-value above 1e-6), missing CDR3, stop codons, out-of-frame junctions, or ambiguous translated residues were removed. A V3J clonotype was defined by an identical inferred V gene, J gene, and CDR3 amino acid sequence. To compute the percentage overlap between repertoires, the number of shared unique clonotypes was divided by the size of the smaller repertoire. Repertoire richness was assessed with RTK rarefaction, the Chao1 estimator, and Recon v2.1 estimates of unobserved clonotypes. For all TCRbeta clonotypes obtained by the gDNA method from a handful of donors, generation probabilities were computed with OLGA. Entries here come from immuneACCESS through TCRdb and include only in-frame sequences with V and J called. Some clones fail to appear in such tables; in the studies checked, an unresolved V gene covers under half of the shortfall, and the cause of the remainder is unknown. Clonal size and the V and J genes are those of that table, whereas D and trimming came from the DNA. Here the sample has some 650,000 clones; roughly 97% occur a single time. The ten top clones hold roughly 0.055% of the sample.

The donors were healthy, HIV-negative adults with no recently reported acute infections or vaccinations. All donors were Caucasian adults living in Nashville, Tennessee, USA. CD4+ T cells were enriched by magnetic negative selection; naive cells were then positively selected on CD45RA, and the negative fraction formed the memory subset. Blood was obtained by leukapheresis, after which PBMCs were separated by Ficoll-Histopaque density gradient centrifugation and cryopreserved in liquid nitrogen vapor phase. Analytical flow cytometry was used to check the purity and quantity of each magnetically sorted T cell population. From each sorted fraction, genomic DNA was isolated and quantified by UV absorbance on a Nanodrop 2000c.

Sample: naive CD4+ T cells sorted from blood. In light of the paper, this sample's cell subset or site label describes: CD45RA+ positively selected. The chain uses TRBV15 and TRBJ1-2, with the D segment identity uncertain. This clonotype was sampled from a woman aged 30 to 39 in good health. The sequence in DNA is TGTGCCACCAGCAGAGATCGAGAATGGGGCTACACCTTC. It codes for CATSRDREWGYTF.